The clone carrying this T cell receptor beta chain appeared a few times. This entry is derived from a study of blood T cell repertoires in COVID-19. Original data processing: Amplification with reference gene primers provided the estimates of nucleated cell counts. TCRdb keeps only in-frame clones here, not all; method: immunoSEQ multiplex PCR. Clone size and the V and J calls come from that table; the DNA yielded D and trimming. Of over 200,000 clones in the sample, around 80% are singletons; the top ten hold approximately 5.4%. From germline, CDR1 is SGDLS and CDR2 YYNGEE. CDR3 length: 15 residues. Trimming at V came to 0 bases and at J to 7 bases, leaving 5 bases not matched to a gene.

The specimen sequenced was peripheral blood. The TCR comes from a man older than 75 with acute or convalescent COVID-19. The V and J genes are TRBV9 and TRBJ2-2; 8 bases align to TRBD2. The CDR3 loop reads CASSVAGRGGGELFF. In nucleotides, the CDR3 is TGTGCCAGCAGCGTAGCCGGGAGGGGAGGCGGGGAGCTGTTTTTT.